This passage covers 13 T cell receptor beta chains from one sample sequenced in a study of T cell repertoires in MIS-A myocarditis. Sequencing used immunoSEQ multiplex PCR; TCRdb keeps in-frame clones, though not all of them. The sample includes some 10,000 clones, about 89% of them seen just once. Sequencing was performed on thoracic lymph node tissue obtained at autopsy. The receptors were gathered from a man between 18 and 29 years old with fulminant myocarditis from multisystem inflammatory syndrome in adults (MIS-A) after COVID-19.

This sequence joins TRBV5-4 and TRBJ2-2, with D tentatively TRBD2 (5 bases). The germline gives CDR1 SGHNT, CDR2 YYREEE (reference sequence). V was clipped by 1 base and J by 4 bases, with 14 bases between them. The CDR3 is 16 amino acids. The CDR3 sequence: CASSLTGRAGTGELFF. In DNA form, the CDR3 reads TGTGCCAGCAGCTTGACGGGTAGGGCGGGCACCGGGGAGCTGTTTTTT.

The CDR3 loop reads CASSQLSGNTIYF. The CDR3 coding sequence is TGTGCCAGCAGCCAACTCTCTGGAAACACCATATATTTT. This rearrangement joins TRBV14 to TRBJ1-3; D remains ambiguous. V lost 2 bases and J 0 bases, leaving 2 bases between the germline ends. CDR1 is SGHDN, CDR2 FVKESK, per germline. CDR3 size: 13 residues.

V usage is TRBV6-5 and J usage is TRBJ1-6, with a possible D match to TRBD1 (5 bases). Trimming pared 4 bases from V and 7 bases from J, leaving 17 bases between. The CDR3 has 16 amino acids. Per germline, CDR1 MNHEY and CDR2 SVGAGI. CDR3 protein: CASSWNRDQGNSPLHF. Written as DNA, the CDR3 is TGTGCCAGCAGTTGGAACCGGGACCAGGGAAATTCACCCCTCCACTTT.

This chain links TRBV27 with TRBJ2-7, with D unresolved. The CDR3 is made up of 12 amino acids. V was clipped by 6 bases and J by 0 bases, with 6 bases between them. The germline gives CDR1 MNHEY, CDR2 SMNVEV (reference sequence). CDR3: CASRESSYEQYF. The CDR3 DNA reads TGTGCCAGCAGAGAAAGCTCCTACGAGCAGTACTTC.

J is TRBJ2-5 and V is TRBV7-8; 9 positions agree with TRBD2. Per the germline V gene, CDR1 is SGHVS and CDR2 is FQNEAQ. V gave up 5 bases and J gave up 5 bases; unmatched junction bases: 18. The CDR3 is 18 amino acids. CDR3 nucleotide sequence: TGTGCCAGCAGCCATAGCGGGCTAGCGGGATCCCGGGAGGAGACCCAGTACTTC. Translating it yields CASSHSGLAGSREETQYF.

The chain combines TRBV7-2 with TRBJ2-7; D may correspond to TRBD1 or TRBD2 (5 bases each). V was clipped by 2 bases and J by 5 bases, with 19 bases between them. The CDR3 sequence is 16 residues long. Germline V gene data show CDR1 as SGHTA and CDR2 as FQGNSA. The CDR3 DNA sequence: TGTGCCAGCAGCTTAATCTCGAGGGGCGGCGAGAACGAGCAGTACTTC. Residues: CASSLISRGGENEQYF.

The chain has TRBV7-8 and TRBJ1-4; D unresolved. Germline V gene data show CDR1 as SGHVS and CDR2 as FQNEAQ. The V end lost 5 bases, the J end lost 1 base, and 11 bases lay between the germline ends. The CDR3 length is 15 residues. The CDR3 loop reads CASSAPEGTNEKLFF. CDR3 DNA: TGTGCCAGCAGCGCCCCTGAGGGAACTAATGAAAAACTGTTTTTT.

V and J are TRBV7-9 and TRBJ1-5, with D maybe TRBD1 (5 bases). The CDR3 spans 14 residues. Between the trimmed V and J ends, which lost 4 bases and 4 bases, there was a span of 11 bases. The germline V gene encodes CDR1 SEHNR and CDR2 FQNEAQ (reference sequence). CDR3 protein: CASSSGSWNQPQHF. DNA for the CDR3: TGTGCCAGCAGCTCAGGGAGTTGGAATCAGCCCCAGCATTTT.

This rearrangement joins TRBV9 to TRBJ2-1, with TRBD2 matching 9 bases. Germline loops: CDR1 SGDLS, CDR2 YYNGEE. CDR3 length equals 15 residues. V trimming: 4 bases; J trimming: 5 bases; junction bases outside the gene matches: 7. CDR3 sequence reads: CASSFRLAENNEQFF. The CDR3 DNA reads TGTGCCAGCAGCTTTCGACTAGCGGAGAACAATGAGCAGTTCTTC.

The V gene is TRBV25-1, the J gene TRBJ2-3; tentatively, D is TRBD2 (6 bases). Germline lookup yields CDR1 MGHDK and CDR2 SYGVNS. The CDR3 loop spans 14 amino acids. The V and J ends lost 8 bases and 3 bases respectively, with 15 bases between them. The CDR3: CASGAGRGTDTQYF. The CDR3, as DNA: TGTGCCAGCGGCGCAGGGCGGGGTACAGATACGCAGTATTTT.

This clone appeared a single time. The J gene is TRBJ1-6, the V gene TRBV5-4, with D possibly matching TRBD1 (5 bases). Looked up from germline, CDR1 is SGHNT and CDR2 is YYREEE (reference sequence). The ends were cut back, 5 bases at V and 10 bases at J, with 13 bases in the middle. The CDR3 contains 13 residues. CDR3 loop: CASSYTRDSPLHF. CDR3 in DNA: TGTGCCAGCAGTTATACCAGGGACTCACCCCTCCACTTT.

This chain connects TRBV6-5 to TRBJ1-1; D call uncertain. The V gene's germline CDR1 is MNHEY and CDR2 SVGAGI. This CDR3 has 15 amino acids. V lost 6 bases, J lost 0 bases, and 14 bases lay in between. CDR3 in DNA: TGTGCCAGCAGGCCACCGGGATTGATGAACACTGAAGCTTTCTTT. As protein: CASRPPGLMNTEAFF.

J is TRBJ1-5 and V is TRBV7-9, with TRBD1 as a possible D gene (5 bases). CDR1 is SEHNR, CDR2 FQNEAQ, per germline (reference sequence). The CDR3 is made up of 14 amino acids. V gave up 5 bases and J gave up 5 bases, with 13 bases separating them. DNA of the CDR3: TGTGCCAGCAGCACGGGACTTCTTGATCAGCCCCAGCATTTT. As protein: CASSTGLLDQPQHF.